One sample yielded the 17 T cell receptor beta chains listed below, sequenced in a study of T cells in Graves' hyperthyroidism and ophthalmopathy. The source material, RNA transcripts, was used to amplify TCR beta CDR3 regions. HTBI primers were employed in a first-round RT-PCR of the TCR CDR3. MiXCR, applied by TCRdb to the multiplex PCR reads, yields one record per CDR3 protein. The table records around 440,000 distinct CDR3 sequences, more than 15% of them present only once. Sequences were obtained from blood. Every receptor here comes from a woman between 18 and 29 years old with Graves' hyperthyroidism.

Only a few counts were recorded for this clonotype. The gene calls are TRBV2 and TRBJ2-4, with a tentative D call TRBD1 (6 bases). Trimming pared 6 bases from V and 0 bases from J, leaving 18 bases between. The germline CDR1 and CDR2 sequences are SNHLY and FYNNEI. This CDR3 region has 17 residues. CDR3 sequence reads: CASRSGHQTLAKNIQYF. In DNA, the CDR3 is TGTGCCAGCAGGTCGGGACACCAAACCCTAGCCAAAAACATTCAGTACTTC.

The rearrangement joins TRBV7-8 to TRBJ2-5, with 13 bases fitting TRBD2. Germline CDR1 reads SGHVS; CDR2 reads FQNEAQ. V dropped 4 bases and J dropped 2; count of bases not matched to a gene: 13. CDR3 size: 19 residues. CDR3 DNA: TGTGCCAGCAGCTCTGAATTAGGACTAGCGGGGGTAGAACAAGAGACCCAGTACTTC. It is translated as CASSSELGLAGVEQETQYF.

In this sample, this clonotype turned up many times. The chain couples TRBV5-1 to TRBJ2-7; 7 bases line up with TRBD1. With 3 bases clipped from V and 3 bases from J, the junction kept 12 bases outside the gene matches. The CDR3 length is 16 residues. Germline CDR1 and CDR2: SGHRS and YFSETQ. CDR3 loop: CASSSAGTDADYEQYF. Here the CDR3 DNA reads TGCGCCAGCAGCTCCGCCGGGACAGACGCTGACTACGAGCAGTACTTC.

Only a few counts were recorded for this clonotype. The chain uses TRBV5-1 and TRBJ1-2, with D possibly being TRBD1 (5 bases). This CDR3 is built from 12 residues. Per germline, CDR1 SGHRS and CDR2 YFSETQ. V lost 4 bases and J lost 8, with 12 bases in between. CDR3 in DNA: TGCGCCAGCAGCCTTGGGGGTATGGGCTACACCTTC. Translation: CASSLGGMGYTF.

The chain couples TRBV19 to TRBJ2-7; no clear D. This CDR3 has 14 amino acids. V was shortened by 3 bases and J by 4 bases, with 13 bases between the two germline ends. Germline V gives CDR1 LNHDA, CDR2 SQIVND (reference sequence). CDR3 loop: CASSIGAGPYEQYF. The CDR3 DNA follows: TGTGCCAGTAGTATCGGTGCTGGACCGTACGAGCAGTACTTC.

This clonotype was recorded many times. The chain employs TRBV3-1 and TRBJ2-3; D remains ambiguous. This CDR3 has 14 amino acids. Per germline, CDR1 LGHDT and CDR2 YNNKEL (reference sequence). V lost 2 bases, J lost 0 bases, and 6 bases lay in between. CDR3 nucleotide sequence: TGTGCCAGCAGCCAAAAACGGAGCACAGATACGCAGTATTTT. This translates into CASSQKRSTDTQYF.

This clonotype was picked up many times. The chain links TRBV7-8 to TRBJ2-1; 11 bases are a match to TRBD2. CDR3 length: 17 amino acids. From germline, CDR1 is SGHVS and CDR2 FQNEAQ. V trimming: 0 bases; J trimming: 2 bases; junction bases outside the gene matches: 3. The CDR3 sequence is CASSLARTSGPYNEQFF. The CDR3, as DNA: TGTGCCAGCAGCTTAGCGAGGACTAGCGGGCCCTACAATGAGCAGTTCTTC.

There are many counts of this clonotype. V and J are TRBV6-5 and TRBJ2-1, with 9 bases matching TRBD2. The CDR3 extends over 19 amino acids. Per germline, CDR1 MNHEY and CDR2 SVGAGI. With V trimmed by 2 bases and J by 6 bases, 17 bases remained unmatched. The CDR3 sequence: CASSYDHPGGAGGPNEQFF. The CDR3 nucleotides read TGTGCCAGCAGTTACGACCACCCCGGGGGAGCGGGAGGCCCCAATGAGCAGTTCTTC.

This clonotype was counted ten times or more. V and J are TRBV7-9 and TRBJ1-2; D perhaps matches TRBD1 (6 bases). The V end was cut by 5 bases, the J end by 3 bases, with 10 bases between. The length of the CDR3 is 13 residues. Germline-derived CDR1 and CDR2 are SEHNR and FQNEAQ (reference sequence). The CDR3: CASSIGQYYGYTF. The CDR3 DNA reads TGTGCCAGCAGCATAGGACAGTACTATGGCTACACCTTC. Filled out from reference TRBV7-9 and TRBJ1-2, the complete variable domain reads DTGVSQNPRHKITKRGQNVTFRCDPISEHNRLYWYRQTLGQGPEFLTYFQNEAQLEKSRLLSDRFSAERPKGSFSTLEIQRTEQGDSAMYLCASSIGQYYGYTFGSGTRLTVV.

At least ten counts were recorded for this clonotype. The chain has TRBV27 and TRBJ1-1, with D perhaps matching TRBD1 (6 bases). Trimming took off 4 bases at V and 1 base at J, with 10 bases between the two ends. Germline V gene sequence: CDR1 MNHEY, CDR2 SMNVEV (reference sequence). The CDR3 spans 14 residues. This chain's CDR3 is CASSSGAPNTEAFF. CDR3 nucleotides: TGTGCCAGCAGTTCGGGGGCGCCGAACACTGAAGCTTTCTTT.

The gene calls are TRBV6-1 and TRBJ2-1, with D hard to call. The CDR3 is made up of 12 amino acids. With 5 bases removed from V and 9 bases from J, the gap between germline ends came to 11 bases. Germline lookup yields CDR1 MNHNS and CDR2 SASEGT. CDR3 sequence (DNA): TGTGCCAGCAGTCGCGCCCGGAGTGAGCAGTTCTTC. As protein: CASSRARSEQFF.

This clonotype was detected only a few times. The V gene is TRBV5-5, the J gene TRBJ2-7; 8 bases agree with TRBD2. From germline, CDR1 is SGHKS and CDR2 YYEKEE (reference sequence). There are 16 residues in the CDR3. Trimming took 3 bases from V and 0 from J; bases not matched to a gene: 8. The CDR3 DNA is TGTGCCAGCAGCTCGTCACTAGCGGCGGGCTCCTACGAGCAGTACTTC. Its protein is CASSSSLAAGSYEQYF.

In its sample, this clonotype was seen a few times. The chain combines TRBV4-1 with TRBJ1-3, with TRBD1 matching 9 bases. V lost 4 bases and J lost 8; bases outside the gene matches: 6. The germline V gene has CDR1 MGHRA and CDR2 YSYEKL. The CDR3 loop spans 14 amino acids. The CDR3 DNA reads TGCGCCAGCAGCCCGACAGGGGGACAACACACCATATATTTT. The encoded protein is CASSPTGGQHTIYF.

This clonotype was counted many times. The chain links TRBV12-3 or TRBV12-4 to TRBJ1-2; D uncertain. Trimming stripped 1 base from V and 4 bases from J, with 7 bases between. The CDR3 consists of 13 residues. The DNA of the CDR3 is TGTGCCAGCAGTTTAGGGGCTGGCTATGGCTACACCTTC. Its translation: CASSLGAGYGYTF.

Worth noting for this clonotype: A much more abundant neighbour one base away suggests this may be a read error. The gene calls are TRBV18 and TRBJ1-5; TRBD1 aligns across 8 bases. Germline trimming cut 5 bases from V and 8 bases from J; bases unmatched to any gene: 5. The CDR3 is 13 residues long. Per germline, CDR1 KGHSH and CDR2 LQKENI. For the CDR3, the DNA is TGTGCCAGCTCATCGGACAGGGTTGAGCCCCAGCATTTT. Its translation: CASSSDRVEPQHF.

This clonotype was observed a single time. DNA for the CDR3: TGTGCCAGCCGCGGGACCAACTCCTACAATGAGCAGTTCTTC. It translates to CASRGTNSYNEQFF. The J gene is TRBJ2-1, the V gene TRBV6-2 or TRBV6-3, with D possibly being TRBD2 (6 bases). This CDR3 has 14 amino acids. CDR1 MNHEY and CDR2 SVGEGT come from the germline V gene. V dropped 8 bases and J dropped 0 bases, with 11 bases sitting between them.

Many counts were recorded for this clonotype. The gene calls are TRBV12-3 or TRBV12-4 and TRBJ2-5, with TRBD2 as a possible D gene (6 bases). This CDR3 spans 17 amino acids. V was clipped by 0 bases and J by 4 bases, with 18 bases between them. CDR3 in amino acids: CASSLARDVGTVETQYF. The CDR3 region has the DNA TGTGCCAGCAGTTTAGCGCGGGATGTCGGGACGGTAGAGACCCAGTACTTC.